Below are 18 T cell receptor beta chains sequenced from a single sample in a study of cytomegalovirus exposure and HLA in healthy donors. The PCR contained 60 Vbeta and 13 Jbeta primers. TCRdb's table, derived via immunoSEQ multiplex PCR, lists solely in-frame clones and lacks some. Seen here are 130,000 to 150,000 clones, 70% to 80% observed once, and the top ten hold roughly 2.4%. Sequencing was carried out using PBMCs. The receptors were gathered from a young woman in good health and CMV-seropositive.

The V gene is TRBV6-1, the J gene TRBJ2-1; TRBD2 matches 10 bases. Germline V gene data show CDR1 as MNHNS and CDR2 as SASEGT. The CDR3 contains 15 residues. V trimming: 1 base; J trimming: 6 bases; junction bases outside the gene matches: 3. This CDR3 reads CASSEEAGGFNEQFF. The DNA for the CDR3 is TGTGCCAGCAGTGAAGAAGCGGGGGGGTTCAATGAGCAGTTCTTC.

The chain couples TRBV6-1 to TRBJ2-7, with 7 bases lining up with TRBD2. Trimming at V came to 6 bases and at J to 1 base, leaving 6 bases not matched to a gene. CDR3 length equals 14 residues. Germline V gene lookup returns CDR1 MNHNS and CDR2 SASEGT. In DNA, the CDR3 is TGTGCCAGCAGCTCCGGACTAGAATCCTACGAGCAGTACTTC. Protein: CASSSGLESYEQYF.

V usage is TRBV6-5 and J usage is TRBJ2-7, with 7 positions matching TRBD2. The ends lost 7 bases at V and 7 bases at J; junction bases unmatched: 16. The V gene's germline CDR1 is MNHEY and CDR2 SVGAGI. This CDR3 is built from 15 residues. The CDR3: CASTYGGGWGGEQYF. CDR3 coding DNA: TGTGCCAGCACCTATGGGGGTGGTTGGGGGGGTGAGCAGTACTTC.

V gene TRBV19 combines with J gene TRBJ2-5; no firm D call. CDR3 length: 13 residues. Looked up from germline, CDR1 is LNHDA and CDR2 is SQIVND (reference sequence). V was pared by 8 bases and J by 5 bases, with 15 bases between. The CDR3 DNA follows: TGTGCCAGTGCCGGGTCCTCCCCCGAGACCCAGTACTTC. This gives the protein CASAGSSPETQYF.

This sequence joins TRBV28 and TRBJ1-3; the D is unclear. There are 15 residues in the CDR3. The V end lost 4 bases, the J end lost 0 bases, and 10 bases lay between the germline ends. Germline V lookup: CDR1 MDHEN, CDR2 SYDVKM. The CDR3 nucleotides are TGTGCCAGCAGTTCCCCCCCAAACTCTGGAAACACCATATATTTT. It is translated as CASSSPPNSGNTIYF.

This clone was recorded once. The chain has TRBV19 and TRBJ2-7; perhaps TRBD2 as D (7 bases). Germline assignment: CDR1 LNHDA and CDR2 SQIVND (reference sequence). The CDR3 spans 13 residues. Between the trimmed V and J ends, which lost 6 bases and 5 bases, there was a span of 14 bases. CDR3 bases: TGTGCCAGTAGCGGGGGGCTACCTCACGAGCAGTACTTC. This sequence encodes CASSGGLPHEQYF.

The V call is TRBV6-1, the J call TRBJ1-1; 8 bases match TRBD1. The CDR3 is 14 amino acids. CDR1 and CDR2 (germline): MNHNS, SASEGT. The junction had 6 bases not matched to a gene; V was cut back by 7 bases and J by 2 bases. The CDR3 nucleotides are TGTGCCAGCACCTACAGGGGGGAAAACACTGAAGCTTTCTTT. This sequence encodes CASTYRGENTEAFF.

V is TRBV6-6 and J is TRBJ2-4, with TRBD2 as a possible D gene (6 bases). Germline V lookup: CDR1 MNHNY, CDR2 SVGAGI (reference sequence). The V and J ends lost 6 bases and 1 base respectively, with 10 bases between them. The CDR3 consists of 14 residues. CDR3 DNA sequence: TGTGCCAGCAGCGTTGCGGGGGCCAAAAACATTCAGTACTTC. Its translation: CASSVAGAKNIQYF.

The chain links TRBV4-1 to TRBJ1-1; D is unclear. Germline CDR1 MGHRA, CDR2 YSYEKL. The germline V and J ends were trimmed by 3 bases and 7 bases, with 18 bases remaining between them. This CDR3 region has 15 residues. The CDR3 sequence: CASSHPVRRDNEAFF. CDR3 sequence (DNA): TGCGCCAGCAGCCACCCAGTCCGGAGGGATAATGAAGCTTTCTTT.

The chain couples TRBV5-1 to TRBJ1-3; the match to TRBD1 covers 9 bases. In germline, CDR1 is SGHRS, CDR2 YFSETQ. The CDR3 spans 16 residues. After removal of 4 bases from V and 3 bases from J, the junction contained 8 bases not matched to a gene. In DNA form, the CDR3 reads TGCGCCAGCAGCCTATGGGGACAGGGAAGTGGAAACACCATATATTTT. This encodes CASSLWGQGSGNTIYF.

The V and J genes are TRBV7-2 and TRBJ2-7; 7 bases align to TRBD2. The J segment lost 9 bases and the V segment lost 1 base, leaving 15 bases of the junction unmatched. CDR3 length: 16 residues. The germline gives CDR1 SGHTA, CDR2 FQGNSA. This chain's CDR3 is CASSLEAGLTTYSQYF. In DNA, the CDR3 is TGTGCCAGCAGCTTAGAAGCGGGACTAACAACCTACTCGCAGTACTTC.

The chain couples TRBV6-1 to TRBJ1-2; D is undetermined. V was pared by 7 bases and J by 4 bases, with 10 bases between. This CDR3 has 12 amino acids. Germline V lookup: CDR1 MNHNS, CDR2 SASEGT. CDR3 residues: CASTVESYGYTF. The CDR3 DNA follows: TGTGCCAGCACGGTGGAGAGCTATGGCTACACCTTC.

This clone was seen just once. The V gene is TRBV25-1, the J gene TRBJ1-4, with TRBD1 matching over 9 bases. This CDR3 is 15 amino acids long. Germline CDR1 is MGHDK and CDR2 is SYGVNS. Unmatched junction bases numbered 12, after V lost 6 bases and J lost 10 bases. This CDR3 reads CASRATGGASGKLFF. For the CDR3, the DNA is TGTGCCAGCAGGGCAACAGGGGGCGCGTCCGGAAAACTGTTTTTT.

This sequence joins TRBV4-2 and TRBJ1-2; a weak D match, TRBD1 (6 bases). The length of the CDR3 is 14 residues. Per the germline V gene, CDR1 is LGHNA and CDR2 is YNFKEQ. The V and J ends lost 0 bases and 6 bases respectively, with 11 bases between them. The CDR3 nucleotides read TGTGCCAGCAGCCAAGATTTGGCAGGGGATGGCTACACCTTC. It encodes CASSQDLAGDGYTF.

This chain uses TRBV6-5 with TRBJ1-1, with a possible D match to TRBD1 (6 bases). The CDR3 totals 15 residues. V gave up 3 bases and J gave up 0 bases, with 11 bases separating them. Per the germline V gene, CDR1 is MNHEY and CDR2 is SVGAGI. In DNA form, the CDR3 reads TGTGCCAGCAGTTATGGAGGACAGCTGAACACTGAAGCTTTCTTT. The encoded protein is CASSYGGQLNTEAFF.

There are a few counts of this clone. The chain is built from TRBV6-1 and TRBJ1-1; 8 nucleotides line up with TRBD1. The J segment lost 4 bases and the V segment lost 5 bases, leaving 6 bases of the junction unmatched. The CDR3 covers 14 residues. CDR1 and CDR2 (germline): MNHNS, SASEGT. Here the CDR3 DNA reads TGTGCCAGCAGTAATACAGGGGGGGCCACTGAAGCTTTCTTT. This gives the protein CASSNTGGATEAFF.

The V and J genes are TRBV5-1 and TRBJ1-1, with 7 bases aligning to TRBD1. CDR1 SGHRS and CDR2 YFSETQ come from the germline V gene. This CDR3 is 15 amino acids long. The V and J ends lost 4 bases and 6 bases, in that order; junction bases with no gene match: 12. The CDR3 protein is CASSPDTGDGAEAFF. CDR3 coding DNA: TGCGCCAGCAGCCCTGACACAGGGGATGGCGCTGAAGCTTTCTTT.

This sequence joins TRBV19 and TRBJ2-4, with a tentative D call TRBD1 (6 bases). In germline, CDR1 is LNHDA, CDR2 SQIVND (reference sequence). Trimming cost V 3 bases and J 0 bases, with 15 bases left between them. The CDR3 spans 17 residues. This chain's CDR3 is CASSMGAALLAKNIQYF. Here the CDR3 DNA reads TGTGCCAGTAGTATGGGGGCAGCCCTCCTAGCCAAAAACATTCAGTACTTC.